The source of this T cell receptor beta chain is a study of T-cell reconstitution after alpha-beta-depleted transplantation in children. This clonotype was picked up many times. The TCRbeta library was prepared with unique molecular identifiers. Using its own MiXCR run on the PCR reads, TCRdb lists one record per CDR3 protein. Of around 230,000 distinct CDR3 sequences in the sample, around a sixth were seen once. The sequence came from a male patient between 2 and 9 years old who had a stem cell transplant for acute lymphoblastic leukemia, so the T cells may come from the graft donor. The source was PBMCs, mostly from graft donor cells, collected 360 days after TCRalphabeta/CD19-depleted stem cell transplant.

The CDR3, as DNA: TGTGCCAGCAGCTTCCACAGCTCCTACGAGCAGTACTTC. It yields the protein CASSFHSSYEQYF. The chain employs TRBV7-9 and TRBJ2-7; no clear D. Trimming removed 3 bases at V and 0 bases at J, with 6 bases between. CDR1 is SEHNR and CDR2 is FQNEAQ in the germline V gene (reference sequence). The CDR3 sequence is 13 residues long.